The entry below describes one T cell receptor beta chain. The antigen it recognizes is unknown. It has no much larger one-base neighbor in the sample; base qualities were not kept. Based on the germline V gene, the CDR1 and CDR2 sequences are SNHLY and FYNNEI. V and J are truncated by 8 bases and 0 bases respectively, leaving an intervening sequence of 10 bases. Inclusive of the bounding cysteine and phenylalanine, the CDR3 is 13 residues long. Only the CDR3 portion is preserved as DNA: 39 bases, with reading frame beginning at the first base. Receptor libraries were prepared by the immunoSEQ multiplex PCR assay. The clones in this table, taken by TCRdb from immuneACCESS, are in-frame only. Not every clone is retained; where verified, under half of the shortfall comes from an unresolved V gene, and the cause of the rest is unknown. The sample table lists approximately 99,000 clones, approximately 93% of them with a count of one. The ten largest clonotypes hold around 0.99% of the sample.

This sample was taken from a study of T cell changes during pregnancy in multiple sclerosis (dated by TCRdb to the late 2010s). In the study overall: Changes in the T cell repertoire over the course of pregnancy were examined in this study in women with multiple sclerosis.

The V and J genes are TRBV2 and TRBJ1-1; TRBD1 is a weak D gene call, 6 bases matching. The TCR was taken from a female donor with multiple sclerosis, enrolled in a pregnancy study. Specimen: peripheral blood, collected after pregnancy. The DNA sequence is given as TGTGCCAGCCTGGACAGCATGAACACTGAAGCTTTCTTT. Its coded protein is CASLDSMNTEAFF.